This T cell receptor (beta chain) was captured by sequencing in a study of blood T cell repertoires in COVID-19. The overall study: Sites across the United States, Italy and Spain contributed samples from acute and convalescent COVID-19. In each case, the material was cDNA or gDNA derived from T cells, B-cell-depleted T cells, or PBMCs.

This CDR3 spans 15 amino acids. The germline V and J ends were trimmed by 5 bases and 0 bases, with 11 bases remaining between them. The V gene's germline CDR1 is SGHTA and CDR2 FQGNSA. As originally analysed: Reference gene primers were amplified, and this amplification served to estimate nucleated cell counts. Sequencing used immunoSEQ multiplex PCR; TCRdb keeps in-frame clones, though not all of them. Clone size and the V and J calls come from that table; the DNA yielded D and trimming. This repertoire shows 120,000 to 150,000 clones, about 83% found once; its top ten account for 4.3%. The chain uses TRBV7-2 and TRBJ1-3, with D perhaps TRBD1 (6 bases). This TCR was sampled from a woman between 35 and 50 years old with acute or convalescent COVID-19. Sequencing used peripheral blood. The chain's CDR3 is CASSRDTYSGNTIYF. As DNA, the CDR3 is TGTGCCAGCAGCCGGGACACCTACTCTGGAAACACCATATATTTT.